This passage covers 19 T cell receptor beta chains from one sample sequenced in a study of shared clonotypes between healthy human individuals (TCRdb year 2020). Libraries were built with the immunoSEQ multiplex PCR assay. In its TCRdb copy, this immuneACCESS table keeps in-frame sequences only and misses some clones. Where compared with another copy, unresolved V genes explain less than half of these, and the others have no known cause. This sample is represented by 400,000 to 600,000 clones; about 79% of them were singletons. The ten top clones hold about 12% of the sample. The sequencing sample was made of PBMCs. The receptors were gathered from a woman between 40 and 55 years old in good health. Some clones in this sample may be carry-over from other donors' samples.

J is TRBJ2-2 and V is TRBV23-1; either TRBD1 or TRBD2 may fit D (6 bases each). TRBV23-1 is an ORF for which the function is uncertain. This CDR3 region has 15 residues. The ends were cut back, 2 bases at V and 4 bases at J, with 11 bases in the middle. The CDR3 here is CASSQEQGGTGELFF. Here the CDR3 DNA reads TGCGCCAGCAGTCAAGAACAGGGAGGCACCGGGGAGCTGTTTTTT.

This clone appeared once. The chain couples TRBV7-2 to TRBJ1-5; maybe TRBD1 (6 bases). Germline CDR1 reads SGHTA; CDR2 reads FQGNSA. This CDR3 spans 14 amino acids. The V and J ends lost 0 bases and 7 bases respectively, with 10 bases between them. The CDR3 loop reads CASSLAPRGQPQHF. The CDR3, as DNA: TGTGCCAGCAGCTTAGCTCCCAGGGGACAGCCCCAGCATTTT.

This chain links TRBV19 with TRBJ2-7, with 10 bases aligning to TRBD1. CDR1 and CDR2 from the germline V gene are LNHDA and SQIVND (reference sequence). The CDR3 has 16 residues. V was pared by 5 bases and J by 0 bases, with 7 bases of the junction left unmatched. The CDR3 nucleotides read TGTGCCAGTAGTTGGGGGACAGGGGAGAGCTCCTACGAGCAGTACTTC. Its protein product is CASSWGTGESSYEQYF.

The CDR3 coding sequence is TGTGCCAGCAGCTTTTCGGTGGGCACTGAAGCTTTCTTT. Translating gives CASSFSVGTEAFF. This chain uses TRBV7-9 with TRBJ1-1; D ambiguous. There are 13 residues in the CDR3. The germline V and J ends were trimmed by 3 bases and 4 bases, with 9 bases remaining between them. Germline CDR1 is SEHNR and CDR2 is FQNEAQ (reference sequence).

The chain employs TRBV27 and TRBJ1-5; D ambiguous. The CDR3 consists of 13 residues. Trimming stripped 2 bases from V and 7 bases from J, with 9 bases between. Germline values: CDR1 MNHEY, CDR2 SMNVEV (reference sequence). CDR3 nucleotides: TGTGCCAGCAGTTTAGGAGGGAAGCAGCCCCAGCATTTT. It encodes CASSLGGKQPQHF.

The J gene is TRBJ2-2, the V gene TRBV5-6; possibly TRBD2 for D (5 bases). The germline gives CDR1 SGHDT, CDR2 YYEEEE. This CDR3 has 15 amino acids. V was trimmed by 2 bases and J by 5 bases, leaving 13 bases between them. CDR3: CASSLRGSGTGELFF. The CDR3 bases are TGTGCCAGCAGCTTACGAGGGAGTGGAACCGGGGAGCTGTTTTTT.

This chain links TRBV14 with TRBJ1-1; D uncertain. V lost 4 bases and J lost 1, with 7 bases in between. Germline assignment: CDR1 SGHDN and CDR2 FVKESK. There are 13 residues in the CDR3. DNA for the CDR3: TGTGCCAGCAGCCTCACAGAGAACACTGAAGCTTTCTTT. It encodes CASSLTENTEAFF.

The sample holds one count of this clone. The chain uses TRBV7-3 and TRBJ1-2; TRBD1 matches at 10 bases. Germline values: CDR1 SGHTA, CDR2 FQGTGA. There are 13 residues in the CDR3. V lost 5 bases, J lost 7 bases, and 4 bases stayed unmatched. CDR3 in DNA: TGTGCCAGCAGCACCGGGACAGGGGCTGGCTACACCTTC. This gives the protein CASSTGTGAGYTF.

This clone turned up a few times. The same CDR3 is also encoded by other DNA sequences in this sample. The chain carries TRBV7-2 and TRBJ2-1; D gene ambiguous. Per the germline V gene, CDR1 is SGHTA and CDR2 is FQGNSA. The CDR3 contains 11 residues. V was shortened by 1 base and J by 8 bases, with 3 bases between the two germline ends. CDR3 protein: CASSLVHEQFF. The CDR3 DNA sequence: TGTGCCAGCAGCTTAGTTCATGAGCAGTTCTTC.

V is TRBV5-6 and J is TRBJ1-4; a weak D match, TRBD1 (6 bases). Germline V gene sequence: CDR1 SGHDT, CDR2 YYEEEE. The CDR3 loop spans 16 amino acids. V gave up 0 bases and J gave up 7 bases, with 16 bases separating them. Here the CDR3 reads CASSLGAGESSEKLFF. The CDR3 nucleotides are TGTGCCAGCAGCTTGGGAGCAGGGGAGTCAAGTGAAAAACTGTTTTTT.

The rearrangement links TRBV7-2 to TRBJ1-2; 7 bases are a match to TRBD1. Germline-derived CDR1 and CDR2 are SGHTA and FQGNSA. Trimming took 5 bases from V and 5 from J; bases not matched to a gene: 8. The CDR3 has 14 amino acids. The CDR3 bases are TGTGCCAGCAGCCAGACCGGACAGGTTTATGGCTACACCTTC. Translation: CASSQTGQVYGYTF. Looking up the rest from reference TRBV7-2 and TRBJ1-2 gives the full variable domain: GAGVSQSPSNKVTEKGKDVELRCDPISGHTALYWYRQSLGQGLEFLIYFQGNSAPDKSGLPSDRFSAERTGGSVSTLTIQRTQQEDSAVYLCASSQTGQVYGYTFGSGTRLTVV.

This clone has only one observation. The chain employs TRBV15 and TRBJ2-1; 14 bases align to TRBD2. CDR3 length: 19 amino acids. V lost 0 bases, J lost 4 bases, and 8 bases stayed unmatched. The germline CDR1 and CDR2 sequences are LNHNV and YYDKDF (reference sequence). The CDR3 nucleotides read TGTGCCACCAGCAGAGATCAGGGGACTAGCGGGAGTCTATACAATGAGCAGTTCTTC. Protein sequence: CATSRDQGTSGSLYNEQFF.

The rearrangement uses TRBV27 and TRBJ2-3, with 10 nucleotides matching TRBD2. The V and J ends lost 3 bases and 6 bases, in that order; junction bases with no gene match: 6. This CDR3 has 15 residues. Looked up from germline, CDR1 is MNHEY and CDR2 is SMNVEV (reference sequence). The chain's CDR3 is CASSFGLAGADTQYF. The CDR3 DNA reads TGTGCCAGCAGTTTTGGGCTAGCGGGAGCCGATACGCAGTATTTT.

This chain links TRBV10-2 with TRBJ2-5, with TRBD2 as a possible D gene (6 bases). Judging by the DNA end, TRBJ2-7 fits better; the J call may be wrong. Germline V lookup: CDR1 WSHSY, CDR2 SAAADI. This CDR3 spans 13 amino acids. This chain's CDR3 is CASSESGLPEQYF. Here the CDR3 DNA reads TGCGCCAGCAGTGAGTCGGGACTGCCCGAGCAGTACTTC.

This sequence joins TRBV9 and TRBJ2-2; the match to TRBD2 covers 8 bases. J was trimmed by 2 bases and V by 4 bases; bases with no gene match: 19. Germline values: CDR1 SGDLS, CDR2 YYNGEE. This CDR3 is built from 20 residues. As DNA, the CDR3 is TGTGCCAGCAGCAGCACGTCGATCCCCTCGGCGGGAGGCAACACCGGGGAGCTGTTTTTT. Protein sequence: CASSSTSIPSAGGNTGELFF.

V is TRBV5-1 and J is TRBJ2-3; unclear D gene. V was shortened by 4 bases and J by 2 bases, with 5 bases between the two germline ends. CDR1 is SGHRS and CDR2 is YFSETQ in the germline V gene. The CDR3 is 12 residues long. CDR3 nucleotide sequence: TGCGCCAGCAGCGTCCTCACAGATACGCAGTATTTT. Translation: CASSVLTDTQYF.

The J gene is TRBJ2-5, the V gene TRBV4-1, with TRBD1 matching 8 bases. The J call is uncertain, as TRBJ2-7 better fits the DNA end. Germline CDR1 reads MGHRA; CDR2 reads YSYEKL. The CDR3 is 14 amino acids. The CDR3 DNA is TGCGCCAGCAGCCACCGGGACAGGTCCTACGAGCAGTACTTC. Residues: CASSHRDRSYEQYF.

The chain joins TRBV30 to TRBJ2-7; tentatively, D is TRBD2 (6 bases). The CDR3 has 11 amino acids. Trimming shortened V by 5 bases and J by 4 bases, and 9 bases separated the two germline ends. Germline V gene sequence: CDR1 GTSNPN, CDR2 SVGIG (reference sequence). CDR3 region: CAWGDLYEQYF. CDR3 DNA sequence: TGTGCCTGGGGGGACTTGTACGAGCAGTACTTC. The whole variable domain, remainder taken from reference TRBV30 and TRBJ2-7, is SQTIHQWPATLVQPVGSPLSLECTVEGTSNPNLYWYRQAAGRGLQLLFYSVGIGQISSEVPQNLSASRPQDRQFILSSKKLLLSDSGFYLCAWGDLYEQYFGPGTRLTVT.

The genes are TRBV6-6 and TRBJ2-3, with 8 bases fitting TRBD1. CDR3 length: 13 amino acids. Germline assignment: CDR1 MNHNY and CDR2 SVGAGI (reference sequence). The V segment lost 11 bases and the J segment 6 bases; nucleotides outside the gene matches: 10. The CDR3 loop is CARHIQGDDTQYF. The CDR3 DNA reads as TGTGCCCGACACATACAGGGGGATGATACGCAGTATTTT.